This TCR beta chain was sequenced for a study of post-analysis software for immune sequencing data. About the research overall: Disease courses included relapsing-remitting, secondary progressive and progressive-relapsing multiple sclerosis.

This clonotype was detected ten times or more. The antigen is undetermined. Study conclusions and caveats: Strong co-clustering by F measure was evident for samples that had been prepared in the same batch. Patients had higher frequencies than controls of roughly 5 TRBV segments, including TRBV5-6, TRBV5-1 and TRBV20-1.

The CDR3 spans 14 residues. The germline V and J ends were trimmed by 0 bases and 5 bases, with 12 bases remaining between them. The germline V gene has CDR1 SQVTM and CDR2 ANQGSEA. Every TCR beta cDNA library bore unique molecular identifiers. About 500,000 cDNA molecules came from 1 to 10 million T cells. TCRdb analysed the PCR reads with MiXCR anew, one entry per CDR3 protein. Seen here are approximately 730,000 distinct CDR3 sequences, roughly 27% observed once, and the top ten hold roughly 0.54%. V is TRBV29-1 and J is TRBJ2-3; D is perhaps TRBD2 (6 bases). The receptor was isolated from a girl aged 5-17 years with multiple sclerosis. The sequencing input was blood. CDR3: CSVEEAGRGDTQYF. CDR3 bases: TGCAGCGTTGAAGAGGCGGGGCGCGGAGATACGCAGTATTTT.